One sample yielded the 31 T cell receptor beta chains listed below, sequenced in a study of T cell responses to AZD1222 COVID-19 vaccine. TCRdb's table, derived via immunoSEQ multiplex PCR, lists solely in-frame clones and lacks some. This sample has 130,000 to 150,000 clones, with more than 70% found just once. The source was peripheral blood, collected on day 0 of MenACWY control vaccination. All receptors derive from an adult in good health.

The rearrangement uses TRBV19 and TRBJ1-5; D is perhaps TRBD1 (6 bases). The CDR3 sequence is 14 residues long. The V gene lost 7 bases and the J gene lost 6 bases, with 16 bases spanning the gap. CDR1 LNHDA and CDR2 SQIVND come from the germline V gene (reference sequence). CDR3 in amino acids: CASTREQGSQPQHF. CDR3 nucleotides: TGTGCCAGTACAAGAGAACAGGGAAGTCAGCCCCAGCATTTT.

This rearrangement joins TRBV4-1 to TRBJ2-2, with 7 bases lining up with TRBD1. In germline, CDR1 is MGHRA, CDR2 YSYEKL. CDR3 size: 16 residues. V shed 3 bases and J 1 base; nucleotides not matched to a gene: 5. CDR3 sequence reads: CASSHPWTGNTGELFF. CDR3 nucleotides: TGCGCCAGCAGCCACCCTTGGACAGGGAACACCGGGGAGCTGTTTTTT.

The CDR3 sequence is CASSLTRRGQETQYF. DNA of the CDR3: TGTGCCAGCAGTTTGACTCGCAGGGGGCAAGAGACCCAGTACTTC. This chain connects TRBV28 to TRBJ2-5; 7 bases agree with TRBD1. Germline CDR1 MDHEN, CDR2 SYDVKM. CDR3 length: 15 residues. Germline trimming cut 3 bases from V and 2 bases from J; bases unmatched to any gene: 6.

This clone was seen a single time. The genes are TRBV21-1 and TRBJ1-4; TRBD1, as called in the table, went unchecked against the DNA. TRBV21-1 is a recognized pseudogene. The CDR3 length is 16 residues. CDR3 in amino acids: CASSARTGTAPEKLFF. In DNA form, the CDR3 reads TGTGCCAGCAGCGCGCGAACCGGGACAGCACCTGAAAAACTGTTTTTT.

The gene calls are TRBV28 and TRBJ1-3; TRBD1 is a possible D gene (5 bases). Trimming shortened V by 3 bases and J by 2 bases, and 11 bases separated the two germline ends. This CDR3 contains 15 residues. In germline, CDR1 is MDHEN, CDR2 SYDVKM. CDR3 sequence reads: CASSFFTGPGNTIYF. The CDR3 coding sequence is TGTGCCAGCAGTTTCTTCACGGGGCCTGGAAACACCATATATTTT.

This chain connects TRBV3-1 (or the pseudogene TRBV3-2) to TRBJ2-3; no reliable D call. Trimming removed 3 bases at V and 0 bases at J, with 16 bases between. CDR1 LGHDT and CDR2 YNNKEL come from the germline V gene (reference sequence). The CDR3 is 17 amino acids. The CDR3 DNA reads as TGTGCCAGCAGCCAGAATTTTGGCGGTTCTAGCACAGATACGCAGTATTTT. It specifies CASSQNFGGSSTDTQYF.

This chain uses TRBV5-1 with TRBJ2-2; 7 nucleotides line up with TRBD1. V dropped 4 bases and J dropped 4; count of bases not matched to a gene: 13. Germline values: CDR1 SGHRS, CDR2 YFSETQ. There are 17 residues in the CDR3. Written as DNA, the CDR3 is TGCGCCAGCAGCGCGTTACAGGGGTCTACGGGCACCGGGGAGCTGTTTTTT. It encodes CASSALQGSTGTGELFF.

The V gene is TRBV18, the J gene TRBJ2-7, with 7 bases matching TRBD1. Trimming at V came to 3 bases and at J to 4 bases, leaving 3 bases not matched to a gene. CDR1 KGHSH and CDR2 LQKENI come from the germline V gene. CDR3 length: 13 amino acids. CDR3 amino acids: CASSPGTVYEQYF. CDR3 nucleotides: TGTGCCAGCTCACCGGGGACAGTTTACGAGCAGTACTTC.

This chain connects TRBV5-1 to TRBJ1-3, with D unresolved. This CDR3 comprises 14 residues. In germline, CDR1 is SGHRS, CDR2 YFSETQ. Trimming pared 0 bases from V and 4 bases from J, leaving 8 bases between. As DNA, the CDR3 is TGCGCCAGCAGCTTGGCGGGTATGGGAAACACCATATATTTT. This codes for CASSLAGMGNTIYF.

The V gene is TRBV4-1, the J gene TRBJ2-7, with TRBD1 matching 8 bases. This CDR3 has 15 residues. Germline V CDR1 and CDR2: MGHRA, YSYEKL. After removal of 2 bases from V and 2 bases from J, the junction contained 5 bases not matched to a gene. CDR3: CASSQPGQATYEQYF. The CDR3 DNA is TGCGCCAGCAGCCAACCGGGACAGGCCACCTACGAGCAGTACTTC.

The rearrangement uses TRBV4-3 and TRBJ1-4, with a tentative D call TRBD1 (5 bases). Germline CDR1 LGHNA, CDR2 YSLEER. The CDR3 length is 15 residues. The V and J ends lost 1 base and 5 bases respectively, with 11 bases between them. The CDR3: CASSQGTGENEKLFF. The CDR3 coding sequence is TGCGCCAGCAGCCAAGGTACGGGGGAAAATGAAAAACTGTTTTTT.

The chain couples TRBV28 to TRBJ1-3; D remains ambiguous. The CDR3 has 15 amino acids. Germline CDR1 is MDHEN and CDR2 is SYDVKM. Trimming took 6 bases from V and 0 from J, leaving 12 bases between them. CDR3 in DNA: TGTGCCAGCAGCCGGAGCACTTCCTCTGGAAACACCATATATTTT. Translating it yields CASSRSTSSGNTIYF. Full variable domain (rest looked up from reference TRBV28 and TRBJ1-3): DVKVTQSSRYLVKRTGEKVFLECVQDMDHENMFWYRQDPGLGLRLIYFSYDVKMKEKGDIPEGYSVSREKKERFSLILESASTNQTSMYLCASSRSTSSGNTIYFGEGSWLTVV.

CDR3: CASSAGTGGSNEQFF. In DNA, the CDR3 is TGTGCCAGCAGCGCCGGGACAGGGGGTAGTAATGAGCAGTTCTTC. V is TRBV6-4 and J is TRBJ2-1; TRBD1 aligns across 11 bases. Germline V gene sequence: CDR1 MRHNA, CDR2 SNTAGT. The V gene end was trimmed by 6 bases and the J gene end by 7 bases; junction bases not matched to a gene: 8. There are 15 residues in the CDR3.

This clone appeared a few times. The V gene is TRBV5-1, the J gene TRBJ1-1; TRBD1 matches at 7 bases. Germline values: CDR1 SGHRS, CDR2 YFSETQ. The CDR3 loop spans 15 amino acids. V lost 6 bases, J lost 5 bases, and 13 bases stayed unmatched. CDR3 loop: CASTVPGQRGTEAFF. The CDR3 DNA is TGCGCCAGCACCGTACCGGGACAGCGAGGGACTGAAGCTTTCTTT. The full variable domain, in which reference TRBV5-1 and TRBJ1-1 provide the parts outside the CDR3, is KAGVTQTPRYLIKTRGQQVTLSCSPISGHRSVSWYQQTPGQGLQFLFEYFSETQRNKGNFPGRFSGRQFSNSRSEMNVSTLELGDSALYLCASTVPGQRGTEAFFGQGTRLTVV.

This chain connects TRBV2 to TRBJ2-7; D is uncertain. V was clipped by 10 bases and J by 3 bases, with 7 bases between them. Germline V gives CDR1 SNHLY, CDR2 FYNNEI. The CDR3 loop spans 10 amino acids. The CDR3 nucleotides read TGTGCCACCGCACTCTACGAGCAGTACTTC. It codes for CATALYEQYF.

This sequence joins TRBV2 and TRBJ1-1; the D gene is possibly TRBD1 (5 bases). The CDR3 loop spans 12 amino acids. Trimming shortened V by 6 bases and J by 9 bases, and 14 bases separated the two germline ends. Per the germline V gene, CDR1 is SNHLY and CDR2 is FYNNEI. The CDR3 DNA reads TGTGCCAGCAGCTATGAAACAGGTAAAGCTTTCTTT. It specifies CASSYETGKAFF.

The chain recombines TRBV5-1 with TRBJ1-5, with D uncertain. This CDR3 spans 15 amino acids. Trimming removed 0 bases from V and 0 bases from J, with 7 bases in between. The germline gives CDR1 SGHRS, CDR2 YFSETQ. The CDR3, as DNA: TGCGCCAGCAGCTTGGGAGTAGATAGCAATCAGCCCCAGCATTTT. Translation gives CASSLGVDSNQPQHF.

The V gene is TRBV6-2 or TRBV6-3, the J gene TRBJ1-5; D is ambiguous. The germline V and J ends were trimmed by 0 bases and 3 bases, with 18 bases remaining between them. This CDR3 is 18 amino acids long. CDR1 and CDR2 (germline): MNHEY, SVGEGT. CDR3 amino acids: CASSYSFSRPGFNQPQHF. In DNA form, the CDR3 reads TGTGCCAGCAGTTACTCGTTCTCCCGACCTGGATTCAATCAGCCCCAGCATTTT.

The J gene is TRBJ1-5, the V gene TRBV5-4; D is ambiguous. This CDR3 region has 13 residues. Germline CDR1 SGHNT, CDR2 YYREEE (reference sequence). The V gene lost 6 bases and the J gene lost 6 bases, with 13 bases spanning the gap. CDR3 coding DNA: TGTGCCAGCAAGGCAGGCCCGGGTCAGCCCCAGCATTTT. This translates into CASKAGPGQPQHF.

The chain links TRBV28 to TRBJ1-5; 7 bases line up with TRBD1. J lost 0 bases, V lost 6 bases, and 5 bases had no gene match. Per germline, CDR1 MDHEN and CDR2 SYDVKM. The CDR3 consists of 15 residues. CDR3 bases: TGTGCCAGCAGATGGACAGGATTTAGCAATCAGCCCCAGCATTTT. This gives the protein CASRWTGFSNQPQHF.

The chain carries TRBV29-1 and TRBJ2-3, with 8 nucleotides matching TRBD1. V shed 4 bases, J shed 2 bases, and the junction held 2 bases outside the gene matches. In germline, CDR1 is SQVTM, CDR2 ANQGSEA. The CDR3 is made up of 13 amino acids. Here the CDR3 DNA reads TGCAGCGTTGGGGGACAGGTCACAGATACGCAGTATTTT. This sequence encodes CSVGGQVTDTQYF.

With regard to this clone: Other nucleotide sequences in the sample specify the same CDR3. The V and J genes are TRBV12-3 or TRBV12-4 and TRBJ2-5; D is unresolved. V was clipped by 2 bases and J by 5 bases, with 3 bases between them. The CDR3 runs to 11 residues. The chain's CDR3 is CASSLRETQYF. CDR3 bases: TGTGCCAGCAGTTTAAGGGAGACCCAGTACTTC.

The chain carries TRBV5-8 and TRBJ2-1, with 7 bases fitting TRBD1. Trimming took 0 bases from V and 4 from J; bases not matched to a gene: 7. Germline V lookup: CDR1 SGHTS, CDR2 YDEGEE. There are 16 residues in the CDR3. The CDR3 DNA sequence: TGTGCCAGCAGCTTGGGGGACAGTCCAACTTACAATGAGCAGTTCTTC. It specifies CASSLGDSPTYNEQFF. Full variable domain (rest looked up from reference TRBV5-8 and TRBJ2-1): EAGVTQSPTHLIKTRGQQATLRCSPISGHTSVYWYQQALGLGLQFLLWYDEGEERNRGNFPPRFSGRQFPNYSSELNVNALELEDSALYLCASSLGDSPTYNEQFFGPGTRLTVL.

This clone was recorded once. The genes are TRBV6-5 and TRBJ1-6; 10 nucleotides line up with TRBD1. The junction had 5 bases not matched to a gene; V was cut back by 2 bases and J by 10 bases. The CDR3 has 15 amino acids. CDR1 and CDR2 (germline): MNHEY, SVGAGI. DNA for the CDR3: TGTGCCAGCAGTTACCTAGGACAGGGGGACTCACCCCTCCACTTT. Encoded protein: CASSYLGQGDSPLHF.

The rearrangement links TRBV6-1 to TRBJ2-7; D could derive from TRBD1 or TRBD2 (5 bases each). CDR3 length equals 16 residues. The germline V gene encodes CDR1 MNHNS and CDR2 SASEGT. Trimming removed 3 bases from V and 4 bases from J, with 19 bases in between. The CDR3 nucleotides read TGTGCCAGCAGTGAGGGCCCACAGGTCTCGGGATACGAGCAGTACTTC. Its translation: CASSEGPQVSGYEQYF.

V is TRBV19 and J is TRBJ2-1, with TRBD2 matching over 9 bases. V dropped 3 bases and J dropped 2; count of bases not matched to a gene: 8. There are 17 residues in the CDR3. Germline-derived CDR1 and CDR2 are LNHDA and SQIVND (reference sequence). The CDR3, as DNA: TGTGCCAGTAGTATGAGGGGGGTAGCGGGAGCCTACAATGAGCAGTTCTTC. Its protein product is CASSMRGVAGAYNEQFF.

The table lists this clone with a few counts. The genes are TRBV5-1 and TRBJ1-2; D gene ambiguous. Germline loops: CDR1 SGHRS, CDR2 YFSETQ. Trimming shortened V by 2 bases and J by 4 bases, and 12 bases separated the two germline ends. The length of the CDR3 is 14 residues. CDR3 sequence reads: CASSFGKEGYGYTF. CDR3 nucleotide sequence: TGCGCCAGCAGCTTTGGTAAAGAGGGCTATGGCTACACCTTC.

As to this clone: One end of the junction is discordant with germline, which a read error may explain. This chain links TRBV10-3 with TRBJ1-2; D is uncertain. Germline CDR1 is ENHRY and CDR2 is SYGVKD. The CDR3 sequence is 13 residues long. The CDR3 DNA is TGTGCCATCAATGAGTCAGCGGAGTATGGCTACACCTTC. This sequence encodes CAINESAEYGYTF.

This clone appeared a few times. The rearrangement joins TRBV28 to TRBJ2-7, with D unresolved. Per germline, CDR1 MDHEN and CDR2 SYDVKM. CDR3 size: 13 residues. V was pared by 3 bases and J by 5 bases, with 11 bases between. DNA of the CDR3: TGTGCCAGCAGTTTTAGTGGGGTCAACGAGCAGTACTTC. Its protein product is CASSFSGVNEQYF.

The chain is built from TRBV6-6 and TRBJ1-6, with a tentative D call TRBD1 (5 bases). Trimming removed 4 bases at V and 5 bases at J, with 6 bases between. CDR3 length: 13 residues. Germline V gene sequence: CDR1 MNHNY, CDR2 SVGAGI (reference sequence). CDR3 DNA: TGTGCCAGCAGTTCGACAGATAATTCACCCCTCCACTTT. This gives the protein CASSSTDNSPLHF.

Only a few counts were recorded for this clone. The V call is TRBV4-1, the J call TRBJ1-4; tentative D call: TRBD1 (5 bases). V lost 0 bases and J lost 8, with 13 bases in between. Germline V CDR1 and CDR2: MGHRA, YSYEKL. CDR3 size: 15 residues. The CDR3 protein is CASSQDRRDREKLFF. In DNA, the CDR3 is TGCGCCAGCAGCCAAGATAGGAGGGACCGGGAAAAACTGTTTTTT.